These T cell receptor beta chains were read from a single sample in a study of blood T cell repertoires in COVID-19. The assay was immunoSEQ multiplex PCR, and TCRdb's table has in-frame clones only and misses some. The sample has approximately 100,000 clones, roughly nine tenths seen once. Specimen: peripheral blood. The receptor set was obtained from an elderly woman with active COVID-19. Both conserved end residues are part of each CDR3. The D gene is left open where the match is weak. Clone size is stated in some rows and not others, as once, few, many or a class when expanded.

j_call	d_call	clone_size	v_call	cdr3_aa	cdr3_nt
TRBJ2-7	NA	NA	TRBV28	CASSTHDTYEQYF	TGTGCCAGCAGTACCCACGACACCTACGAGCAGTACTTC
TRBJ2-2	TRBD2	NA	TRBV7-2	CASSLSGRTNTGELFF	TGTGCCAGCAGCCTTAGCGGGAGGACCAACACCGGGGAGCTGTTTTTT
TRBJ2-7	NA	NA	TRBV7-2	CASSKQAGRGEQYF	TGTGCCAGCAGCAAGCAGGCGGGGAGAGGGGAGCAGTACTTC
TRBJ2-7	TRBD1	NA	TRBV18	CASSPGGQPREQYF	TGTGCCAGCTCACCAGGGGGACAGCCCCGCGAGCAGTACTTC
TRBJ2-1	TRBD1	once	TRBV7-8	CASSKDRWRHNEQFF	TGTGCCAGCAGCAAGGACAGGTGGAGACACAATGAGCAGTTCTTC
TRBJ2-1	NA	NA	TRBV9	CASSVAGSFHNEQFF	TGTGCCAGCAGCGTAGCGGGGAGCTTTCACAATGAGCAGTTCTTC
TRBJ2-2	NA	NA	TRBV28	CASSLTGVGELFF	TGTGCCAGCAGTTTAACCGGGGTGGGGGAGCTGTTTTTT
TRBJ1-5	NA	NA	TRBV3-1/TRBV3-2	CASSHGTKGNQPQHF	TGTGCCAGCAGCCATGGGACAAAGGGCAATCAGCCCCAGCATTTT
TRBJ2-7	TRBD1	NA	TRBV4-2	CASSQEGQPDYEQYF	TGTGCCAGCAGCCAAGAGGGACAGCCGGACTACGAGCAGTACTTC
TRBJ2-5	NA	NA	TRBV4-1	CASSQPGVRRGTQYF	TGCGCCAGCAGCCAACCAGGGGTGAGGCGAGGGACCCAGTACTTC
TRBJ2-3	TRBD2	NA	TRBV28	CASKMSGRIDTQYF	TGTGCCAGCAAAATGAGCGGGAGAATAGATACGCAGTATTTT
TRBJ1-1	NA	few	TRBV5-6	CASSAGNTEAFF	TGTGCCAGCAGTGCGGGGAACACTGAAGCTTTCTTT
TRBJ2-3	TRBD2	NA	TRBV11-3	CASSLTSGRSADTQYF	TGTGCCAGCAGCTTAACTAGCGGGAGATCAGCAGATACGCAGTATTTT
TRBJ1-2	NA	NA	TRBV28	CASSPSTANYGYTF	TGTGCCAGCAGTCCAAGCACAGCTAACTATGGCTACACCTTC
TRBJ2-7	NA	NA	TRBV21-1	CASGITCGTSGGPYEQYF	TGTGCCAGCGGGATTACATGTGGGACTAGCGGGGGACCCTACGAGCAGTACTTC